A single sample gave rise to the 2 T cell receptor beta chains below, sequenced in a study of blood T cell repertoires in COVID-19 (dated by TCRdb to the early 2020s). The protocol used for the library was the immunoSEQ multiplex PCR assay. TCRdb re-hosts the immuneACCESS table, in-frame sequences only. Its copies lack some clones; in the studies checked, an unresolved V gene accounts for under half of them, and the cause for the rest is not known. The sample table holds 350,000 to 400,000 clones, of which approximately 90% were seen once. The top ten constitute roughly 1.2% of the sample. Sequences were obtained from PBMCs or T cells enriched from blood (not recorded which). The receptors here all came from a woman younger than 35 who had recovered from COVID-19.

In this sample, this clone turned up once. V usage is TRBV4-3 and J usage is TRBJ2-2; 14 bases align to TRBD2. The V gene's germline CDR1 is LGHNA and CDR2 YSLEER. V lost 3 bases to trimming and J lost 5 bases; unmatched junction nucleotides: 5. The CDR3 is 17 amino acids. The CDR3 DNA sequence: TGCGCCAGCAGCCACCGTGGGACTAGCGGGGGTACCGGGGAGCTGTTTTTT. It yields the protein CASSHRGTSGGTGELFF.

This clone was seen a handful of times. The chain has TRBV12-5 and TRBJ1-5; TRBD1 might be the D (6 bases). The V end was cut by 5 bases, the J end by 3 bases, with 11 bases between. CDR1 LGHNT and CDR2 FRNRAP come from the germline V gene. CDR3 size: 14 residues. CDR3 nucleotides: TGTGCTAGTGGTCAGGGGTGGATCAATCAGCCCCAGCATTTT. Translated: CASGQGWINQPQHF.